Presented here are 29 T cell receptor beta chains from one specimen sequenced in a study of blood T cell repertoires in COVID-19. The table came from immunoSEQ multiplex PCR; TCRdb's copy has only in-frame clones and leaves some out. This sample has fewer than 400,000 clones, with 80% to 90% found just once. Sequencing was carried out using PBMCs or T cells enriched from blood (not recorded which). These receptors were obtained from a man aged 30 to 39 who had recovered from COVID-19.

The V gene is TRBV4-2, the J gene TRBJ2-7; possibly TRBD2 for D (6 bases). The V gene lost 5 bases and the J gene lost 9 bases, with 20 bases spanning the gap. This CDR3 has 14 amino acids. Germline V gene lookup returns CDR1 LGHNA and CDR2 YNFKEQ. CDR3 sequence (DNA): TGTGCCAGCAGCAAACTAGTATTTCGGGAGTGGCAGTACTTC. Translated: CASSKLVFREWQYF.

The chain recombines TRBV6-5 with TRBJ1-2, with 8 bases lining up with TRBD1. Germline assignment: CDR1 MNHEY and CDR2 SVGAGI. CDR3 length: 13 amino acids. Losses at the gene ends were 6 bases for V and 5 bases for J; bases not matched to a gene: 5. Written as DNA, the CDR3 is TGTGCCAGCAGAACCGACAGGGGATATGGCTACACCTTC. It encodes CASRTDRGYGYTF.

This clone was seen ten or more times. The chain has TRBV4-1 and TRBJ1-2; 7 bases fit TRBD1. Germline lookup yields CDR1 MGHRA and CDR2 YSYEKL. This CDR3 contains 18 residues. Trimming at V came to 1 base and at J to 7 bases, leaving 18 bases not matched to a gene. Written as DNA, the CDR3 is TGCGCCAGCAGCCAAGGTCCTCGCCAGGCCCCAGGGGGATTTGGCTACACCTTC. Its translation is CASSQGPRQAPGGFGYTF.

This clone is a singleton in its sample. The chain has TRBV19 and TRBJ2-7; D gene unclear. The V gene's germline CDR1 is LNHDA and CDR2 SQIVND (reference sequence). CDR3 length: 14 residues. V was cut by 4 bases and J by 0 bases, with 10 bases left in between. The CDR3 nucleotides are TGTGCCAGTAGTAGTGGAGACCACTCCTACGAGCAGTACTTC. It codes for CASSSGDHSYEQYF.

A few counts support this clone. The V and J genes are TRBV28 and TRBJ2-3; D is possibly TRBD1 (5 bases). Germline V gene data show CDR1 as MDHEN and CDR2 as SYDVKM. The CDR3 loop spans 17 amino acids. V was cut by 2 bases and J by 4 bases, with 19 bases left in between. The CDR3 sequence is CASSLRMGWGSADTQYF. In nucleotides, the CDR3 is TGTGCCAGCAGTTTAAGGATGGGGTGGGGCTCCGCAGATACGCAGTATTTT.

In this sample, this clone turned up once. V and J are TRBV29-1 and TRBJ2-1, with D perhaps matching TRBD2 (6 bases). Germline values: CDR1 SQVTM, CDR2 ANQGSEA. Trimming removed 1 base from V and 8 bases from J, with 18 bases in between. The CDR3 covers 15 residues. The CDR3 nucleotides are TGCAGCGTTGAAGTCTACGGGAGAGGGGTCGATGAGCAGTTCTTC. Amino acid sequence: CSVEVYGRGVDEQFF.

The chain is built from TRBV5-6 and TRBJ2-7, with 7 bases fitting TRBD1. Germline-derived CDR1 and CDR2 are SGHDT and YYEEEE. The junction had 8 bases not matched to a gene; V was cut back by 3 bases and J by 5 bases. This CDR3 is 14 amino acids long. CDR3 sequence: CASSYPGRGNEQYF. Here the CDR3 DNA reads TGTGCCAGCAGCTACCCCGGCAGGGGGAACGAGCAGTACTTC. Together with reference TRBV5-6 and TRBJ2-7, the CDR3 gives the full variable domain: DAGVTQSPTHLIKTRGQQVTLRCSPKSGHDTVSWYQQALGQGPQFIFQYYEEEERQRGNFPDRFSGHQFPNYSSELNVNALLLGDSALYLCASSYPGRGNEQYFGPGTRLTVT.

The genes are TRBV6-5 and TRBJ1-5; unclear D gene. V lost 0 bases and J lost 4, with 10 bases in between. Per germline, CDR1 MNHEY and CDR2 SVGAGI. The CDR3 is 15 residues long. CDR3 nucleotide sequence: TGTGCCAGCAGTTACTCGAACGGGGAAAATCAGCCCCAGCATTTT. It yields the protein CASSYSNGENQPQHF.

The CDR3 loop is CASSQGGSGRRWGDTQYF. The CDR3 DNA reads as TGTGCCAGCAGCCAAGGTGGTAGCGGGAGACGATGGGGAGATACGCAGTATTTT. This chain uses TRBV14 with TRBJ2-3; 9 bases agree with TRBD2. There are 18 residues in the CDR3. The trim removed 1 base at V and 5 bases at J, leaving 13 bases unmatched. Germline V gives CDR1 SGHDN, CDR2 FVKESK.

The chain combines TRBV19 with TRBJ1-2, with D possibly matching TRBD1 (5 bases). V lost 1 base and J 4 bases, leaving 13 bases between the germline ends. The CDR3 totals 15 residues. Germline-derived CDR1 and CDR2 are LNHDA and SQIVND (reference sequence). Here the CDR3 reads CASSIVRPGPYGYTF. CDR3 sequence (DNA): TGTGCCAGTAGTATAGTTCGCCCAGGGCCCTATGGCTACACCTTC.

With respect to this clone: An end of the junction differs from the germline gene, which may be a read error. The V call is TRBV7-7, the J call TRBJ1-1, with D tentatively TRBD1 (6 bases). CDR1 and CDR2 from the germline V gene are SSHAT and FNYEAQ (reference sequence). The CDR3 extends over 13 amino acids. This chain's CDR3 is CASSPDRYTEAFF. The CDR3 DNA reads TGTGCTAGCAGCCCAGACAGGTACACTGAAGCTTTCTTT.

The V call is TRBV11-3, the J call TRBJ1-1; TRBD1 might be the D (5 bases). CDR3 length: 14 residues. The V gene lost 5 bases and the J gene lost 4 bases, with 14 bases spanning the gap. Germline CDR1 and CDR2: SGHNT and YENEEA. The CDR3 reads CASSPAGGSTEAFF. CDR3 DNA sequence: TGTGCCAGCAGCCCAGCGGGGGGTAGCACTGAAGCTTTCTTT.

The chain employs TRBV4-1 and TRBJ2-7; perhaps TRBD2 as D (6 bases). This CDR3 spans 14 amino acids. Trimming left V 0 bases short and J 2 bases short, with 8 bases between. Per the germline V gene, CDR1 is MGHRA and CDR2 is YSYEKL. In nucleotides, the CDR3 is TGCGCCAGCAGCCAAGAGCGGGGAACCTACGAGCAGTACTTC. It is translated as CASSQERGTYEQYF.

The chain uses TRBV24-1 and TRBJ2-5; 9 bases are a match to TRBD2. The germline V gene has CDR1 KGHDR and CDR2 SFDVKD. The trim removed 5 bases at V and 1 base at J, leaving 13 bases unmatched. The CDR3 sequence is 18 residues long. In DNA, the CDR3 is TGTGCCACCAGTGTTCGGACCGGGACTAGCTCTCTCCAAGAGACCCAGTACTTC. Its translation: CATSVRTGTSSLQETQYF.

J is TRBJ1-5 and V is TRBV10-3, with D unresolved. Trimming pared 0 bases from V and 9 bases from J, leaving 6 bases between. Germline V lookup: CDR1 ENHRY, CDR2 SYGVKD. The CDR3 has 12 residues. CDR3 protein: CAISESPWPQHF. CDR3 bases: TGTGCCATCAGTGAGTCCCCGTGGCCCCAGCATTTT.

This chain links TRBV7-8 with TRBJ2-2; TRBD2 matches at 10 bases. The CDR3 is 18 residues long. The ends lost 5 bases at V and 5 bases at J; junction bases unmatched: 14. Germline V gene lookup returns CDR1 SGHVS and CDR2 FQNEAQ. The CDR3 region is CASSDLSSGRGRTGELFF. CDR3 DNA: TGTGCCAGCAGCGACCTCTCCAGCGGGAGGGGTCGTACCGGGGAGCTGTTTTTT.

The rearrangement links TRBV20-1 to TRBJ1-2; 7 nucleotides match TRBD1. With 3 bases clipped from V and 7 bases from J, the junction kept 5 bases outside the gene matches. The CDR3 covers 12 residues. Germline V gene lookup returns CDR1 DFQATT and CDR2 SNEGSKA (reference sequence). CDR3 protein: CSASRQGTGYTF. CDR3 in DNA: TGCAGTGCTAGTCGACAGGGTACTGGCTACACCTTC.

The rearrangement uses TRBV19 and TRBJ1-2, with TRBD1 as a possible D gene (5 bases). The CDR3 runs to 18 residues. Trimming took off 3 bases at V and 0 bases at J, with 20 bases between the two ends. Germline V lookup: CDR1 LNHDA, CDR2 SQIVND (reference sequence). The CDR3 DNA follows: TGTGCCAGTAGTATCGTGAGGGGAGGTAGTGGGGCTAACTATGGCTACACCTTC. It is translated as CASSIVRGGSGANYGYTF.

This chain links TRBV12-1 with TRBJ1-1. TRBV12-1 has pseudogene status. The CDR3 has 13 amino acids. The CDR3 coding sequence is TGTGCCAGCAGCTCCGGAGGGCGCACTGAAGCTTTCTTT. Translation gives CASSSGGRTEAFF.

The CDR3 region has the DNA TGTGCCTGGAGTGAAGGACAGGGGCGCAATGAGCAGTTCTTC. It is translated as CAWSEGQGRNEQFF. The genes are TRBV30 and TRBJ2-1; 9 nucleotides agree with TRBD1. From germline, CDR1 is GTSNPN and CDR2 SVGIG (reference sequence). There are 14 residues in the CDR3. Trimming removed 1 base from V and 6 bases from J; junction bases left unmatched: 4.

CDR3 region: CASSARDRDLAKNIQYF. The CDR3, as DNA: TGTGCCAGCAGCGCCCGGGACAGGGACCTAGCCAAAAACATTCAGTACTTC. The V gene is TRBV5-4, the J gene TRBJ2-4, with 9 bases identical to TRBD1. V trimming: 4 bases; J trimming: 0 bases; junction bases outside the gene matches: 8. Germline CDR1 and CDR2: SGHNT and YYREEE (reference sequence). This CDR3 contains 17 residues.

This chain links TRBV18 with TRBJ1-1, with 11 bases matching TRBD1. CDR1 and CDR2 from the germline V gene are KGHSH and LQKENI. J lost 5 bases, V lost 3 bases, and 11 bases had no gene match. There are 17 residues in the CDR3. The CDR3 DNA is TGTGCCAGCTCACCCAGGGACAGGGGGACCGGAATGACTGAAGCTTTCTTT. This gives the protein CASSPRDRGTGMTEAFF.

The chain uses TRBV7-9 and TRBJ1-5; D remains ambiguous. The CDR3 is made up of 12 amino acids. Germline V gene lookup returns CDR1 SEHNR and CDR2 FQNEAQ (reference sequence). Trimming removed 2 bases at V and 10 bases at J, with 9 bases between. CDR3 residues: CASSLYEYPQHF. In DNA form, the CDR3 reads TGTGCCAGCAGCTTATATGAGTATCCCCAGCATTTT.

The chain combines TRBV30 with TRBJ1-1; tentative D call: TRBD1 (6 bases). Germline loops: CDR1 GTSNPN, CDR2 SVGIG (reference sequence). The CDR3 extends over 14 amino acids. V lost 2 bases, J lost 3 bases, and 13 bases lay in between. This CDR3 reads CAWSNRGGDTEAFF. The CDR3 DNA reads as TGTGCCTGGAGTAATAGGGGGGGAGACACTGAAGCTTTCTTT.

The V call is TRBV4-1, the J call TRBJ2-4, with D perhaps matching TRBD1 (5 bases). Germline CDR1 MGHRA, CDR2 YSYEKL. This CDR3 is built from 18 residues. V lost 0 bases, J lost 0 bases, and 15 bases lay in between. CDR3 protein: CASSQESFQGRAKNIQYF. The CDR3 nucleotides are TGCGCCAGCAGCCAAGAAAGCTTTCAGGGAAGAGCCAAAAACATTCAGTACTTC.

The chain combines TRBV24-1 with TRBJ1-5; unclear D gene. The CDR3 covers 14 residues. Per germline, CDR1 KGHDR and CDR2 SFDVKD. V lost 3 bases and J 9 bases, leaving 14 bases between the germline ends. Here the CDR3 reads CATSDGNGSGPQHF. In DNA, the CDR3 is TGTGCCACCAGTGATGGTAACGGTTCGGGGCCCCAGCATTTT.

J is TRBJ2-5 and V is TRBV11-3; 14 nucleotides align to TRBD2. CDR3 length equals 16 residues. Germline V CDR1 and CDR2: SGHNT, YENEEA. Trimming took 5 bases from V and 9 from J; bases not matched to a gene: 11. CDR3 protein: CASSPGLAGGVGAQYF. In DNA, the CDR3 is TGTGCCAGCAGCCCTGGACTAGCGGGGGGAGTAGGGGCCCAGTACTTC.

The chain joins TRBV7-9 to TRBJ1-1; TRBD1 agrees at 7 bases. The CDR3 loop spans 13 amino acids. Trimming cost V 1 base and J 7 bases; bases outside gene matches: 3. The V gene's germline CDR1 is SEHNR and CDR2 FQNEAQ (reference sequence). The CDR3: CASSLEQGSEAFF. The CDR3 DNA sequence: TGTGCCAGCAGCTTAGAACAGGGGAGTGAAGCTTTCTTT.

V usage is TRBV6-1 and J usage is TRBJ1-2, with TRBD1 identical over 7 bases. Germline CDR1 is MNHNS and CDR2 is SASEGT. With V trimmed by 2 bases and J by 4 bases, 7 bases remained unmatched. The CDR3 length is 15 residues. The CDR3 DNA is TGTGCCAGCAGTGAATCCGGGACAGCCCTCTATGGCTACACCTTC. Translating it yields CASSESGTALYGYTF.